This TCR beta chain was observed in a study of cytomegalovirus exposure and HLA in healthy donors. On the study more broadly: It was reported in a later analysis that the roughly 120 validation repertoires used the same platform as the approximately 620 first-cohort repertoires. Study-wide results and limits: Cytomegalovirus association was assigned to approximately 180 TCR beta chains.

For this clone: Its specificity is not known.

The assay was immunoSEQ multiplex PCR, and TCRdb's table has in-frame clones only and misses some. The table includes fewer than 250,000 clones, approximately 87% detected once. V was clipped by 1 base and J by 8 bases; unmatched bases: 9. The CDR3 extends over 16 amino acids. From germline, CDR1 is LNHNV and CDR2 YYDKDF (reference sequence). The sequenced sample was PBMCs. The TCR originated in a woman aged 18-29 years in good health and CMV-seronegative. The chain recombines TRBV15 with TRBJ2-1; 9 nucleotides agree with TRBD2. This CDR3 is CATSRASLTSGHEQFF. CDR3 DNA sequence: TGTGCCACCAGCAGAGCCTCCTTGACTAGCGGCCATGAGCAGTTCTTC.